Below, 17 T cell receptor beta chains from the same sample are listed, as sequenced in a study of CDR3 diversity in severe acne (dated by TCRdb to the late 2010s). Library method: PCR. Sequencer: Illumina HiSeq 2000. TCRdb handled the public reads itself, with Q25 trimming in fastp and clone calling in MiXCR, and kept productive beta chains. Each CDR3 protein gets just one entry, which takes the most common genes and DNA from the rows behind it. The sample contains more than 80,000 distinct CDR3 sequences, under 55% of them found a single time. The top ten clonotypes cover under 14% of the sample. The sequenced material came from blood. The receptors here all came from a male donor with severe acne vulgaris.

This clonotype was counted a single time. J is TRBJ2-3 and V is TRBV19; D is unclear. Trimming left V 5 bases short and J 2 bases short, with 20 bases between. There are 17 residues in the CDR3. The germline V gene encodes CDR1 LNHDA and CDR2 SQIVND (reference sequence). The CDR3 bases are TGTGCCAGTAGTCGGTACGAGCTAACCACTCTCACAGATACGCAGTATTTT. Its protein product is CASSRYELTTLTDTQYF.

The chain is built from TRBV11-3 and TRBJ2-2; 8 positions match TRBD1. The V gene's germline CDR1 is SGHNT and CDR2 YENEEA. Trimming cost V 0 bases and J 4 bases; bases outside gene matches: 7. The CDR3 totals 17 residues. For the CDR3, the DNA is TGTGCCAGCAGCTTAGATCCCGGACAGGGTGGCACCGGGGAGCTGTTTTTT. Translation gives CASSLDPGQGGTGELFF.

The rearrangement joins TRBV7-2 to TRBJ1-6; D unresolved. The CDR3 contains 17 residues. The V end lost 5 bases, the J end lost 5 bases, and 19 bases lay between the germline ends. Germline V gene sequence: CDR1 SGHTA, CDR2 FQGNSA. CDR3 bases: TGTGCCAGCAGCCGCCGAAATGTCAACGGAGATAATTCACCCCTCCACTTT. As protein: CASSRRNVNGDNSPLHF.

This chain uses TRBV20-1 with TRBJ2-5, with 11 bases identical to TRBD2. The CDR3 has 15 amino acids. V lost 2 bases to trimming and J lost 7 bases; unmatched junction nucleotides: 9. Germline CDR1 is DFQATT and CDR2 is SNEGSKA (reference sequence). DNA of the CDR3: TGCAGTGCTAGACTAGCGGGAGGTCCGTCGGGGACCCAGTACTTC. Translated, it gives CSARLAGGPSGTQYF.

This rearrangement joins TRBV15 to TRBJ1-5, with 8 bases lining up with TRBD1. CDR3 size: 15 residues. Germline CDR1 reads LNHNV; CDR2 reads YYDKDF (reference sequence). V dropped 5 bases and J dropped 6; count of bases not matched to a gene: 9. DNA for the CDR3: TGTGCCACCAGCGACGACAGGGGATCGTCTCAGCCCCAGCATTTT. This gives the protein CATSDDRGSSQPQHF.

This clonotype has just a few counts. CDR3 in DNA: TGTGCCAGCAGCGACAGCGCTTATGGCTACACCTTC. Translating gives CASSDSAYGYTF. V is TRBV25-1 and J is TRBJ1-2, with D possibly TRBD1 on 5 matching bases. The CDR3 spans 12 residues. Germline CDR1 MGHDK, CDR2 SYGVNS. V lost 6 bases and J 5 bases, leaving 10 bases between the germline ends.

This clonotype was counted between two and nine times. The chain uses TRBV11-3 and TRBJ2-1, with TRBD2 matching 13 bases. CDR1 is SGHNT, CDR2 YENEEA, per germline. J lost 5 bases, V lost 3 bases, and 1 base had no gene match. The CDR3 has 15 residues. CDR3 DNA sequence: TGTGCCAGCAGCTTCACTAGCGGGAGGGACAATGAGCAGTTCTTC. Its translation: CASSFTSGRDNEQFF. The full variable domain, its missing parts supplied by reference TRBV11-3 and TRBJ2-1, is EAGVVQSPRYKIIEKKQPVAFWCNPISGHNTLYWYLQNLGQGPELLIRYENEEAVDDSQLPKDRFSAERLKGVDSTLKIQPAELGDSAVYLCASSFTSGRDNEQFFGPGTRLTVL.

A remark on this clonotype: An end of the junction does not agree with germline; a read error may underlie this. This chain uses TRBV7-2 with TRBJ1-5; 12 bases are a match to TRBD1. This CDR3 spans 14 amino acids. Germline loops: CDR1 SGHTA, CDR2 FQGNSA. The DNA for the CDR3 is TGCGCCAGCAGCCCAGGGACAGGGGGCGGGCCCCAGCATTTT. It specifies CASSPGTGGGPQHF. Drawing the rest from reference TRBV7-2 and TRBJ1-5, the complete variable domain is GAGVSQSPSNKVTEKGKDVELRCDPISGHTALYWYRQSLGQGLEFLIYFQGNSAPDKSGLPSDRFSAERTGGSVSTLTIQRTQQEDSAVYLCASSPGTGGGPQHFGDGTRLSIL.

CDR3 residues: CATSRAPDTLQETQYF. DNA of the CDR3: TGTGCCACCAGCAGAGCCCCGGACACACTGCAAGAGACCCAGTACTTC. This chain links TRBV15 with TRBJ2-5; D possibly corresponds to TRBD1 (5 bases). V gave up 1 base and J gave up 2 bases, with 14 bases separating them. The CDR3 has 16 residues. Germline V gene lookup returns CDR1 LNHNV and CDR2 YYDKDF (reference sequence).

Only one count was recorded for this clonotype. The J gene is TRBJ2-2, the V gene TRBV24-1; D could derive from TRBD1 or TRBD2 (5 bases each). The CDR3 extends over 16 amino acids. Trimming took 1 base from V and 4 from J, leaving 12 bases between them. Germline V gene sequence: CDR1 KGHDR, CDR2 SFDVKD. CDR3 nucleotides: TGTGCCACCAGTGATTTAGGGACGGAAACCACCGGGGAGCTGTTTTTT. This translates into CATSDLGTETTGELFF.

This clonotype was found many times. J is TRBJ2-7 and V is TRBV20-1; no clear D gene. CDR1 is DFQATT and CDR2 is SNEGSKA in the germline V gene (reference sequence). V lost 0 bases, J lost 6 bases, and 15 bases lay in between. CDR3 length: 14 amino acids. The CDR3 here is CSARDLGSSAEQYF. The CDR3, as DNA: TGCAGTGCTAGAGATTTAGGATCGAGTGCCGAGCAGTACTTC.

This chain joins TRBV7-9 and TRBJ1-2; D uncertain. V was trimmed by 5 bases and J by 0 bases, leaving 10 bases between them. The CDR3 extends over 14 amino acids. CDR1 is SEHNR, CDR2 FQNEAQ, per germline (reference sequence). For the CDR3, the DNA is TGTGCCAGCAGCCGGGCAGCGTCTAACTATGGCTACACCTTC. It codes for CASSRAASNYGYTF.

Notes on this clonotype: A read error may explain this, as a much larger clone is one base away. The chain joins TRBV19 to TRBJ2-3, with a tentative D call TRBD1 (6 bases). The CDR3 has 15 amino acids. The V end lost 5 bases, the J end lost 0 bases, and 12 bases lay between the germline ends. The germline V gene encodes CDR1 LNHDA and CDR2 SQIVND (reference sequence). CDR3 in amino acids: CASSLRTVSTDTQYF. CDR3 coding DNA: TGTGCCAGTAGTTTGAGGACAGTGAGCACAGATACGCAGTATTTT.

Turning to this clonotype: The limits of the CDR3 on the DNA are not certain, so only TCRdb's listed CDR3 is given. CDR3 residues: CASSREGNTIYFGTYEQYF. This chain uses TRBV2 with TRBJ2-7; the D call of TRBD2 is as the table states it, not checked on the DNA. Including both end residues, the CDR3 is 19 amino acids long. Germline CDR1 SNHLY, CDR2 FYNNEI.

This chain connects TRBV2 to TRBJ2-7; TRBD1 might be the D (5 bases). The V end lost 2 bases, the J end lost 3 bases, and 8 bases lay between the germline ends. The CDR3 is 13 amino acids. Germline V lookup: CDR1 SNHLY, CDR2 FYNNEI. Here the CDR3 DNA reads TGTGCCAGCAGTGAATCAGGGTTCTACGAGCAGTACTTC. This translates into CASSESGFYEQYF.

The rearrangement uses TRBV30 and TRBJ2-1; 11 bases fit TRBD2. J gave up 0 bases and V 5 bases, and 3 bases lay outside the gene matches. The CDR3 sequence is 15 residues long. CDR1 and CDR2 (germline): GTSNPN, SVGIG (reference sequence). The CDR3 nucleotides read TGTGCCTGGGTGACTAGCGGGGTCTCCTACAATGAGCAGTTCTTC. Its translation is CAWVTSGVSYNEQFF.

This chain uses TRBV6-1 with TRBJ1-4; D gene unclear. This CDR3 has 17 amino acids. Germline V gene sequence: CDR1 MNHNS, CDR2 SASEGT. Trimming took 5 bases from V and 11 from J, leaving 27 bases between them. The CDR3 loop is CASSKTPFSLQVGKLFF. In nucleotides, the CDR3 is TGTGCCAGCAGTAAAACTCCTTTCAGCCTCCAGGTGGGGAAACTGTTTTTT.